Listed below are T cell receptor beta chains from one sample, sequenced in a study of identical twins. TCRdb independently ran MiXCR on the 5' RACE reads; one entry per CDR3 protein. This table holds 650,000 to 750,000 distinct CDR3 sequences, roughly 20% found once. These data also featured in a second study, about T cells expressing NK-cell markers.

Sequenced input: PBMCs. The receptors were gathered from a woman aged 18-29 years in good health. Each CDR3 is given with its conserved first and last residue. Each record gives: D gene, clone size, J gene, V gene, CDR3 protein, CDR3 DNA. A D gene is named only where the DNA matches it firmly. Only some rows state a clone size, as once, few, many or a class for expanded clones.

>TRBD2|NA|TRBJ2-3|TRBV5-6
CASSPTPGGTSEYTDTQYF
TGTGCCAGCAGCCCGACGCCAGGGGGGACTAGCGAGTACACAGATACGCAGTATTTT
>NA|NA|TRBJ1-5|TRBV5-5
CASSLRPRQAVVSQPQHF
TGTGCCAGCAGCTTGCGGCCTCGCCAGGCCGTAGTTAGTCAGCCCCAGCATTTT
>NA|few|TRBJ2-4|TRBV7-6
CASSSWENIQYF
TGTGCCAGCAGCTCCTGGGAAAACATTCAGTACTTC
>NA|many|TRBJ2-7|TRBV7-8
CASSLSLGQGYEQYF
TGTGCCAGCAGCCTTTCTTTGGGCCAGGGATACGAGCAGTACTTC
>TRBD2|NA|TRBJ2-4|TRBV6-5
CASSYSGGDEDIQYF
TGTGCCAGCAGTTACTCGGGAGGGGACGAGGACATTCAGTACTTC
>NA|NA|TRBJ2-1|TRBV6-2/TRBV6-3
CASTDRRIFYNEQFF
TGTGCCAGCACTGACCGCCGTATTTTTTACAATGAGCAGTTCTTC
>NA|few|TRBJ2-1|TRBV7-2
CASSTTNYNEQFF
TGTGCCAGCAGCACGACTAACTACAATGAGCAGTTCTTC
>NA|NA|TRBJ2-5|TRBV12-3/TRBV12-4
CASRAGPSSETQYF
TGTGCCAGCAGGGCGGGACCTAGCTCGGAGACCCAGTACTTC
>TRBD2|NA|TRBJ2-7|TRBV20-1
CSAVAGMGEQYF
TGCAGTGCAGTAGCGGGAATGGGTGAGCAGTACTTC
>NA|few|TRBJ2-1|TRBV6-2/TRBV6-3
CASAQNEQFF
TGTGCCAGCGCGCAAAATGAGCAGTTCTTC
>NA|NA|TRBJ2-3|TRBV5-1
CASSGVGTAGDTQYF
TGCGCCAGCAGCGGTGTGGGGACCGCGGGAGATACGCAGTATTTT
>TRBD1|few|TRBJ1-4|TRBV12-3/TRBV12-4
CASSPRRGLYEKLFF
TGTGCCAGCAGTCCGCGCAGGGGGCTGTATGAAAAACTGTTTTTT
>TRBD1|few|TRBJ2-4|TRBV20-1
CSAGGDRGEKNIQYF
TGCAGTGCTGGGGGGGACAGGGGGGAAAAAAACATTCAGTACTTC
>TRBD2|few|TRBJ2-2|TRBV20-1
CSARTRTSGLHRELFF
TGCAGTGCGCGGACCCGGACTAGCGGGTTACACCGGGAGCTGTTTTTT
>NA|few|TRBJ2-7|TRBV6-5
CASSPPTGEQYF
TGTGCCAGCAGTCCGCCCACGGGAGAGCAGTACTTC
>NA|many|TRBJ1-1|TRBV24-1
CATSDHRDEAFF
TGTGCCACCAGTGACCACCGGGACGAAGCTTTCTTT
>TRBD2|NA|TRBJ2-5|TRBV12-3/TRBV12-4
CASSLGGLAVQETQYF
TGTGCCAGCAGTTTAGGGGGACTAGCGGTCCAAGAGACCCAGTACTTC
>NA|NA|TRBJ2-1|TRBV12-3/TRBV12-4
CASSFTGNYNGQFF
TGTGCCAGCAGTTTTACAGGGAACTACAATGGGCAGTTCTTC
>NA|NA|TRBJ1-4|TRBV20-1
CSVPGPREEKLFF
TGCAGCGTGCCGGGACCGAGGGAAGAAAAACTGTTTTTT
>TRBD2|few|TRBJ2-7|TRBV5-1
CASRGGLADPYEQYF
TGCGCCAGCCGTGGGGGACTAGCGGACCCCTACGAGCAGTACTTC
>NA|NA|TRBJ1-2|TRBV29-1
CSVDAARGAGTSTF
TGCAGCGTTGATGCGGCTCGGGGCGCGGGGACATCCACCTTC
>TRBD1|few|TRBJ2-2|TRBV29-1
CSARRTGRNTGELFF
TGCAGCGCCCGGAGGACAGGACGTAACACCGGGGAGCTGTTTTTT
>NA|NA|TRBJ1-1|TRBV7-2
CASSFSGNGAEAFF
TGTGCCAGCAGCTTTTCTGGGAACGGGGCTGAAGCTTTCTTT
>NA|NA|TRBJ2-7|TRBV20-1
CSARDRGRDTYEQYF
TGCAGTGCTAGAGATAGGGGCAGGGACACCTACGAGCAGTACTTC
>NA|many|TRBJ2-2|TRBV20-1
CSARSKGTGELFF
TGCAGTGCTAGATCAAAGGGTACCGGGGAGCTGTTTTTT
>TRBD1|few|TRBJ2-7|TRBV20-1
CSAPRDSNEQYF
TGCAGTGCTCCTAGGGACAGTAACGAGCAGTACTTC
>NA|many|TRBJ1-1|TRBV5-1
CASSLEAFAPEAFF
TGCGCCAGCAGCTTGGAAGCTTTTGCTCCTGAAGCTTTCTTT
>NA|NA|TRBJ1-6|TRBV20-1
CSAQTSPSSPLHF
TGCAGTGCTCAAACATCTCCCAGTTCACCCCTCCACTTT
>TRBD1|NA|TRBJ1-2|TRBV12-3/TRBV12-4
CASRTTGGVEDTF
TGTGCCAGCAGAACGACAGGGGGCGTTGAGGACACCTTC
>NA|NA|TRBJ2-3|TRBV29-1
CSVGTYDTDTQYF
TGCAGCGTTGGGACATACGACACAGATACGCAGTATTTT
>NA|few|TRBJ1-2|TRBV18
CASSPEGSSGYTF
TGTGCCAGCTCACCGGAAGGGTCGAGCGGCTACACCTTC
>NA|few|TRBJ1-2|TRBV2
CASKTMPNYGYTF
TGTGCCAGCAAGACAATGCCTAACTATGGCTACACCTTC
>NA|NA|TRBJ2-7|TRBV6-1
CASSDLGVYEQYF
TGTGCCAGCAGCGACCTTGGGGTCTACGAGCAGTACTTC
>NA|many|TRBJ2-2|TRBV5-1
CASSSANTGELFF
TGCGCCAGCAGCTCGGCGAACACCGGGGAGCTGTTTTTT
>NA|NA|TRBJ1-2|TRBV7-9
CASSIKPEGSYTF
TGTGCCAGCAGCATAAAACCCGAGGGGAGCTACACCTTC
>TRBD1|few|TRBJ1-2|TRBV20-1
CSSAVDRAGGYTF
TGCAGCTCCGCGGTCGACAGGGCAGGTGGCTACACCTTC
>NA|NA|TRBJ2-3|TRBV6-1
CASSQGTWSDTQYF
TGTGCCAGCAGTCAGGGGACTTGGTCTGATACGCAGTATTTT